The rows below give T cell receptor beta chains drawn from one sample of a study of blood T cell repertoires in COVID-19. TCRdb keeps only in-frame clones here, not all; method: immunoSEQ multiplex PCR. Among hundreds of thousands of clones listed, nearly 90% were seen once. Input material: PBMCs or T cells enriched from blood (not recorded which). The source is a woman younger than 35 with acute COVID-19. The CDR3 runs from the conserved cysteine through the conserved F or W. The order of the fields is D gene, clone size, V gene, J gene, CDR3 DNA, CDR3 protein. A D gene is named only where the DNA matches it firmly. Clone size, where shown, is once, few, many, or a class for clones that have expanded.

d_gene: TRBD1; abundance: -; v_gene: TRBV10-3; j_gene: TRBJ2-1; CDR3nt: TGTGCCATCAGTGAGCGGACAGGGAACAATGAGCAGTTCTTC; CDR3aa: CAISERTGNNEQFF
d_gene: TRBD1; abundance: -; v_gene: TRBV7-2; j_gene: TRBJ1-2; CDR3nt: TGTGCCAGCAGCTTCTTTTTTGGACAGGGTCTTGGCTACACCTTC; CDR3aa: CASSFFFGQGLGYTF
d_gene: TRBD1; abundance: -; v_gene: TRBV9; j_gene: TRBJ1-1; CDR3nt: TGTGCCAGCAGCGCAGAGACAGGGAAAGCTTTCTTT; CDR3aa: CASSAETGKAFF
d_gene: TRBD2; abundance: -; v_gene: TRBV25-1; j_gene: TRBJ2-1; CDR3nt: TGTGCCAGCAGTTATGGACTAGCGGTGCCTCCCTACAATGAGCAGTTCTTC; CDR3aa: CASSYGLAVPPYNEQFF
d_gene: TRBD2; abundance: once; v_gene: TRBV7-9; j_gene: TRBJ2-1; CDR3nt: TGTGCCAGCAGCTTACATGGAAGCGGGATCTACAATGAGCAGTTCTTC; CDR3aa: CASSLHGSGIYNEQFF
d_gene: -; abundance: -; v_gene: TRBV25-1; j_gene: TRBJ1-1; CDR3nt: TGTGCCAGCAGTGAACGGGGGGAAATGAACACTGAAGCTTTCTTT; CDR3aa: CASSERGEMNTEAFF
d_gene: TRBD1; abundance: -; v_gene: TRBV20-1; j_gene: TRBJ1-2; CDR3nt: TGCAGTGCTAGTTCAGGGGGCAACTATGGCTACACCTTC; CDR3aa: CSASSGGNYGYTF
d_gene: TRBD1; abundance: -; v_gene: TRBV27; j_gene: TRBJ2-1; CDR3nt: TGTGCCAGCAGTTGGGACAGGTCTGGGGTAAATGAGCAGTTCTTC; CDR3aa: CASSWDRSGVNEQFF
d_gene: TRBD2; abundance: -; v_gene: TRBV29-1; j_gene: TRBJ2-7; CDR3nt: TGCAGCGTTGTTGCGGGAGCGGCCTACGAGCAGTACTTC; CDR3aa: CSVVAGAAYEQYF
d_gene: TRBD2; abundance: once; v_gene: TRBV13; j_gene: TRBJ2-5; CDR3nt: TGTGCCAGCAGCCAAAGGACTAGCCTAGCGCAAGAGACCCAGTACTTC; CDR3aa: CASSQRTSLAQETQYF
d_gene: TRBD2; abundance: once; v_gene: TRBV4-1; j_gene: TRBJ2-5; CDR3nt: TGCGCCAGCAGCCAAGCACTTGGGACTAGCGGGAAGGAGACCCAGTACTTC; CDR3aa: CASSQALGTSGKETQYF
d_gene: TRBD1; abundance: -; v_gene: TRBV28; j_gene: TRBJ2-1; CDR3nt: TGTGCCAGCAGTTCACAGGGGGGCCGGCCCAATGAGCAGTTCTTC; CDR3aa: CASSSQGGRPNEQFF
d_gene: -; abundance: -; v_gene: TRBV28; j_gene: TRBJ1-1; CDR3nt: TGTGCCAGCACCGAAGGGCGGGGGTTAAAAGCTTTCTTT; CDR3aa: CASTEGRGLKAFF
d_gene: -; abundance: -; v_gene: TRBV19; j_gene: TRBJ1-3; CDR3nt: TGTGCCAGTAGCCCGGAGAGGGGAAACACCATATATTTT; CDR3aa: CASSPERGNTIYF
d_gene: -; abundance: once; v_gene: TRBV16; j_gene: TRBJ1-2; CDR3nt: TGTGCCAGCAGCCAAGAGGACTTCTATGGCTACACCTTC; CDR3aa: CASSQEDFYGYTF
d_gene: TRBD2; abundance: -; v_gene: TRBV18; j_gene: TRBJ2-7; CDR3nt: TGTGCCAGTTCTAGCGGGAGGGCTAGCCACGAGCAGTACTTC; CDR3aa: CASSSGRASHEQYF
d_gene: -; abundance: -; v_gene: TRBV7-7; j_gene: TRBJ2-2; CDR3nt: TGTGCCAGCAGCCGTAGCGGCGGGGAGCTGTTTTTT; CDR3aa: CASSRSGGELFF
d_gene: -; abundance: -; v_gene: TRBV19; j_gene: TRBJ2-3; CDR3nt: TGTGCCAGTAACCCGACGCCCGGAGCAGGCACAGATACGCAGTATTTT; CDR3aa: CASNPTPGAGTDTQYF